Listed here are 26 T cell receptor beta chains from one sample, sequenced in a study of blood T cell repertoires in COVID-19 (dated by TCRdb to 2020 to 2022). The library came from the immunoSEQ multiplex PCR assay. The source is immuneACCESS, and TCRdb retained only in-frame sequences with V and J called. Part of the clones is not carried over; for the studies checked, unresolved V genes explain less than half of this, and the remainder is unexplained. The sample table holds approximately 280,000 clones, of which around 88% were seen once. Around 5.8% of the sample belongs to the ten largest clones. Material: PBMCs or T cells enriched from blood (not recorded which). The receptor set was obtained from a woman aged 40 to 55 who had recovered from COVID-19.

The chain couples TRBV5-1 to TRBJ2-3, with a weak D call TRBD2 (6 bases). V gave up 1 base and J gave up 4 bases, with 16 bases separating them. The CDR3 contains 16 residues. Germline V gives CDR1 SGHRS, CDR2 YFSETQ. In DNA, the CDR3 is TGCGCCAGCAGCTTGTTTTCTTCCGGGAGCCCAGATACGCAGTATTTT. It codes for CASSLFSSGSPDTQYF.

This chain uses TRBV4-3 with TRBJ2-7, with 7 bases aligning to TRBD1. This CDR3 has 16 residues. V trimming: 0 bases; J trimming: 5 bases; junction bases outside the gene matches: 10. Germline V gene data show CDR1 as LGHNA and CDR2 as YSLEER. CDR3 protein: CASSQDRSGGYNEQYF. CDR3 in DNA: TGCGCCAGCAGCCAAGACAGGTCAGGGGGTTACAACGAGCAGTACTTC.

The table lists this clone with many counts. The chain couples TRBV5-4 to TRBJ2-5; D is undetermined. This CDR3 is built from 14 residues. The V end was cut by 1 base, the J end by 0 bases, with 7 bases between. Germline V CDR1 and CDR2: SGHNT, YYREEE (reference sequence). The CDR3 protein is CASSLRAYQETQYF. In nucleotides, the CDR3 is TGTGCCAGCAGCTTGAGAGCGTACCAAGAGACCCAGTACTTC.

This clone has just one count. The CDR3 reads CASSLTGLAANYEQYF. The CDR3 bases are TGTGCCAGCAGTTTAACGGGACTAGCGGCTAACTACGAGCAGTACTTC. This chain joins TRBV28 and TRBJ2-7; the match to TRBD2 covers 11 bases. The germline V gene has CDR1 MDHEN and CDR2 SYDVKM. This CDR3 has 16 amino acids. The ends lost 2 bases at V and 3 bases at J; junction bases unmatched: 6.

The gene calls are TRBV9 and TRBJ2-2; 7 nucleotides align to TRBD2. Germline assignment: CDR1 SGDLS and CDR2 YYNGEE. With 0 bases clipped from V and 0 bases from J, the junction kept 5 bases outside the gene matches. This CDR3 spans 17 amino acids. The CDR3 region has the DNA TGTGCCAGCAGCGTAGATTGGCTAGCGGCGAACACCGGGGAGCTGTTTTTT. It translates to CASSVDWLAANTGELFF.

Here the CDR3 DNA reads TGTGCCAGCAGCCCCCCAGGGACAGCGGAATATGGCTACACCTTC. Its protein product is CASSPPGTAEYGYTF. J is TRBJ1-2 and V is TRBV7-9; 7 bases agree with TRBD1. The CDR3 is 15 amino acids. J lost 5 bases, V lost 5 bases, and 11 bases had no gene match. CDR1 and CDR2 from the germline V gene are SEHNR and FQNEAQ (reference sequence).

V gene TRBV5-1 combines with J gene TRBJ2-1; 12 bases are a match to TRBD2. Germline CDR1 SGHRS, CDR2 YFSETQ. The CDR3 sequence is 16 residues long. V was clipped by 4 bases and J by 4 bases; unmatched bases: 6. The CDR3 nucleotides read TGCGCCAGCAGCGTGACTAGCGGGAGCGTATACAATGAGCAGTTCTTC. As protein: CASSVTSGSVYNEQFF. The variable domain in full, with the rest retrieved from reference TRBV5-1 and TRBJ2-1, is KAGVTQTPRYLIKTRGQQVTLSCSPISGHRSVSWYQQTPGQGLQFLFEYFSETQRNKGNFPGRFSGRQFSNSRSEMNVSTLELGDSALYLCASSVTSGSVYNEQFFGPGTRLTVL.

J is TRBJ2-5 and V is TRBV19, with TRBD2 as a possible D gene (5 bases). The germline V gene encodes CDR1 LNHDA and CDR2 SQIVND (reference sequence). V lost 6 bases and J lost 1, with 15 bases in between. The CDR3 has 15 amino acids. DNA of the CDR3: TGTGCCAGTAGCAAGCGGTTCAACACCCAAGAGACCCAGTACTTC. This sequence encodes CASSKRFNTQETQYF. Full variable domain (outside the CDR3, taken from reference TRBV19 and TRBJ2-5): DGGITQSPKYLFRKEGQNVTLSCEQNLNHDAMYWYRQDPGQGLRLIYYSQIVNDFQKGDIAEGYSVSREKKESFPLTVTSAQKNPTAFYLCASSKRFNTQETQYFGPGTRLLVL.

This chain links TRBV7-2 with TRBJ2-7; 10 bases agree with TRBD2. The J segment lost 4 bases and the V segment lost 6 bases, leaving 9 bases of the junction unmatched. Germline CDR1 SGHTA, CDR2 FQGNSA. The CDR3 is 15 residues long. CDR3 amino acids: CASRQPGLANYEQYF. In DNA form, the CDR3 reads TGTGCCAGCAGACAACCGGGACTAGCGAATTACGAGCAGTACTTC.

The chain carries TRBV6-5 and TRBJ2-1; the D is unclear. Germline V gene sequence: CDR1 MNHEY, CDR2 SVGAGI. Trimming cost V 2 bases and J 9 bases, with 8 bases left between them. The CDR3 has 12 residues. CDR3 sequence (DNA): TGTGCCAGCAGTTACCAAACGGGTGAGCAGTTCTTC. It codes for CASSYQTGEQFF.

The chain employs TRBV27 and TRBJ2-4, with 8 bases that match TRBD1. The germline gives CDR1 MNHEY, CDR2 SMNVEV (reference sequence). The CDR3 covers 12 residues. The junction had 3 bases not matched to a gene; V was cut back by 11 bases and J by 3 bases. CDR3 nucleotide sequence: TGTGCCTCAGGGGGCTTCAAAAACATTCAGTACTTC. Translation gives CASGGFKNIQYF.

As for this clone: Mismatch with germline at one junction end may stem from a read error. The chain has TRBV5-4 and TRBJ2-2; 14 bases align to TRBD2. The CDR3 loop spans 16 amino acids. Germline CDR1 is SGHNT and CDR2 is YYREEE (reference sequence). The CDR3 DNA sequence: TGTGCCAGCAGTTTGGGACTAGCGGGAGCTGAGGGGGAGCTGTTTTTT. It encodes CASSLGLAGAEGELFF.

This sequence joins TRBV6-2 or TRBV6-3 and TRBJ2-1, with D possibly being TRBD2 (5 bases). Germline lookup yields CDR1 MNHEY and CDR2 SVGEGT. This CDR3 has 16 residues. Deletions cut 5 bases from V and 0 bases from J, with 14 bases between. CDR3 nucleotide sequence: TGTGCCAGCAGTAAGTCTCCCGGGATCTCCTACAATGAGCAGTTCTTC. This sequence encodes CASSKSPGISYNEQFF.

The chain combines TRBV27 with TRBJ2-5, with 9 bases matching TRBD2. V dropped 6 bases and J dropped 5; count of bases not matched to a gene: 10. The germline CDR1 and CDR2 sequences are MNHEY and SMNVEV (reference sequence). This CDR3 is 15 amino acids long. This CDR3 is CASRRREGLGETQYF. The CDR3 region has the DNA TGTGCCAGCAGGCGGCGGGAGGGTTTGGGGGAGACCCAGTACTTC.

In this sample, this clone turned up once. The chain employs TRBV7-2 and TRBJ1-2; 9 positions agree with TRBD1. CDR1 and CDR2 (germline): SGHTA, FQGNSA. After removal of 5 bases from V and 4 bases from J, the junction contained 8 bases not matched to a gene. This CDR3 has 15 amino acids. CDR3 residues: CASSPHRGLRYGYTF. CDR3 nucleotide sequence: TGTGCCAGCAGCCCCCACAGGGGGCTTCGCTATGGCTACACCTTC.

The chain has TRBV3-1 (or the pseudogene TRBV3-2) and TRBJ2-7, with 15 bases identical to TRBD2. V was clipped by 0 bases and J by 2 bases; unmatched bases: 5. The CDR3 totals 18 residues. Germline V gene sequence: CDR1 LGHDT, CDR2 YNNKEL (reference sequence). The chain's CDR3 is CASSQDEGLAGGTYEQYF. CDR3 DNA sequence: TGTGCCAGCAGCCAAGATGAGGGACTAGCGGGAGGAACCTACGAGCAGTACTTC.

This rearrangement joins TRBV5-1 to TRBJ2-5; tentative D call: TRBD2 (6 bases). Trimming stripped 7 bases from V and 1 base from J, with 14 bases between. CDR3 length: 14 residues. Germline V CDR1 and CDR2: SGHRS, YFSETQ. The CDR3 sequence is CASAPGTSQETQYF. CDR3 coding DNA: TGCGCCAGCGCACCCGGGACTTCCCAAGAGACCCAGTACTTC.

This clone was counted between two and nine times. The chain uses TRBV30 and TRBJ1-2, with D unclear. Germline V gene sequence: CDR1 GTSNPN, CDR2 SVGIG (reference sequence). This CDR3 region has 11 residues. V gave up 5 bases and J gave up 7 bases, with 11 bases separating them. CDR3 nucleotides: TGTGCCTGGCGTAGGGAGGGTGGCTACACCTTC. It codes for CAWRREGGYTF.

The chain has TRBV7-2 and TRBJ2-7; no clear D gene. V lost 3 bases, J lost 2 bases, and 8 bases lay in between. Germline loops: CDR1 SGHTA, CDR2 FQGNSA. The CDR3 has 13 amino acids. The CDR3 is CASSFMVAYEQYF. The CDR3 coding sequence is TGTGCCAGCAGCTTCATGGTAGCCTACGAGCAGTACTTC.

V usage is TRBV14 and J usage is TRBJ2-1, with D possibly being TRBD2 (5 bases). Deletions cut 2 bases from V and 2 bases from J, with 16 bases between. The germline gives CDR1 SGHDN, CDR2 FVKESK. This CDR3 region has 17 residues. CDR3 nucleotides: TGTGCCAGCAGCCAATTGACGGGGAGCGGTACCTACAATGAGCAGTTCTTC. Protein product: CASSQLTGSGTYNEQFF.

The chain joins TRBV27 to TRBJ2-3; 7 bases map to TRBD2. The germline CDR1 and CDR2 sequences are MNHEY and SMNVEV (reference sequence). Germline trimming cut 6 bases from V and 6 bases from J; bases unmatched to any gene: 15. The CDR3 runs to 16 residues. CDR3 bases: TGTGCCAGCAGGCACCGAAGCGGGATAAGGGCGGATACGCAGTATTTT. Protein sequence: CASRHRSGIRADTQYF.

V usage is TRBV7-3 and J usage is TRBJ2-6; 11 nucleotides match TRBD1. After removal of 2 bases from V and 4 bases from J, the junction contained 10 bases not matched to a gene. CDR1 is SGHTA, CDR2 FQGTGA, per germline. This CDR3 contains 19 residues. The CDR3 spells CASSLYVGTGGSGANVLTF. CDR3 bases: TGTGCCAGCAGCTTATACGTCGGGACAGGGGGTTCCGGGGCCAACGTCCTGACTTTC.

The rearrangement joins TRBV23-1 to TRBJ1-1; D perhaps matches TRBD1 (6 bases). TRBV23-1 is identified as an open reading frame with a role that is uncertain. This CDR3 is 11 amino acids long. V gave up 2 bases and J gave up 8 bases, with 6 bases separating them. The CDR3: CASSQGTEAFF. CDR3 bases: TGCGCCAGCAGTCAAGGGACAGAAGCTTTCTTT.

The chain's CDR3 is CASRSGTGVYNEQFF. The CDR3 DNA reads as TGTGCCAGCAGGTCCGGGACAGGGGTCTACAATGAGCAGTTCTTC. The genes are TRBV7-2 and TRBJ2-1, with 10 nucleotides matching TRBD1. Germline CDR1 is SGHTA and CDR2 is FQGNSA. The V gene end was trimmed by 6 bases and the J gene end by 3 bases; junction bases not matched to a gene: 5. The CDR3 runs 15 residues.

The DNA of the CDR3 is TGTGCCAGCTCACCACCGGGGCAGGTCAATCAGCCCCAGCATTTT. Translated, it gives CASSPPGQVNQPQHF. This sequence joins TRBV18 and TRBJ1-5, with D possibly matching TRBD1 (5 bases). CDR3 length: 15 residues. Germline CDR1 KGHSH, CDR2 LQKENI. V was cut by 0 bases and J by 3 bases, with 9 bases left in between.

The chain recombines TRBV19 with TRBJ1-5; 7 nucleotides line up with TRBD1. Germline assignment: CDR1 LNHDA and CDR2 SQIVND (reference sequence). This CDR3 is built from 15 residues. V shed 6 bases, J shed 3 bases, and the junction held 8 bases outside the gene matches. Here the CDR3 reads CASRIRQGSNQPQHF. CDR3 nucleotide sequence: TGTGCCAGTAGGATAAGACAGGGCTCCAATCAGCCCCAGCATTTT.